The 15 T cell receptor beta chains reported below all come from one sample, sequenced in a study of shared clonotypes between healthy human individuals. The table came from immunoSEQ multiplex PCR; TCRdb's copy has only in-frame clones and leaves some out. The table has fewer than 850,000 clones, 72% seen once. Specimen: memory CD4+ T cells sorted from blood. Subset defined: CD45RA-negative fraction. The receptors derive from a woman aged 25 to 45 in good health.

The rearrangement joins TRBV2 to TRBJ1-5; D gene uncertain. This CDR3 has 15 amino acids. V was cut by 1 base and J by 6 bases, with 13 bases left in between. CDR1 is SNHLY and CDR2 is FYNNEI in the germline V gene. In nucleotides, the CDR3 is TGTGCCAGCAGTGAAGAGGCGTGGGCGCGTCAGCCCCAGCATTTT. It encodes CASSEEAWARQPQHF.

The sample holds one count of this clone. The V and J genes are TRBV7-6 and TRBJ2-7, with 11 nucleotides matching TRBD2. The CDR3 is 16 amino acids. V dropped 5 bases and J dropped 5; count of bases not matched to a gene: 11. Germline CDR1 reads SGHVS; CDR2 reads FNYEAQ. The CDR3 bases are TGTGCCAGCAGCCCAAAAGAACTAGCGGGAGACAACGAGCAGTACTTC. Protein sequence: CASSPKELAGDNEQYF. Supplemented by reference TRBV7-6 and TRBJ2-7, the full variable domain reads GAGVSQSPRYKVTKRGQDVALRCDPISGHVSLYWYRQALGQGPEFLTYFNYEAQQDKSGLPNDRFSAERPEGSISTLTIQRTEQRDSAMYRCASSPKELAGDNEQYFGPGTRLTVT.

CDR3 coding DNA: TGTGCCAGCAGTTTTCAGAGGGTATTTGGTCAGCCCCAGCATTTT. Its protein product is CASSFQRVFGQPQHF. The chain carries TRBV28 and TRBJ1-5, with no clear D. Looked up from germline, CDR1 is MDHEN and CDR2 is SYDVKM. V was pared by 3 bases and J by 6 bases, with 15 bases between. The CDR3 totals 15 residues.

The chain links TRBV25-1 to TRBJ2-2, with D possibly being TRBD1 or TRBD2 (5 bases each). The CDR3 loop spans 14 amino acids. Germline CDR1 and CDR2: MGHDK and SYGVNS. Between the trimmed V and J ends, which lost 6 bases and 5 bases, there was a span of 13 bases. The CDR3 nucleotides are TGTGCCAGCAGCCCAATGGGGGTTACCGGGGAGCTGTTTTTT. This codes for CASSPMGVTGELFF.

The chain is built from TRBV25-1 and TRBJ1-1, with 9 bases matching TRBD1. Trimming took 6 bases from V and 5 from J; bases not matched to a gene: 4. The CDR3 has 13 residues. Per the germline V gene, CDR1 is MGHDK and CDR2 is SYGVNS. In DNA form, the CDR3 reads TGTGCCAGCAGGGACAGGGGAGAAACTGAAGCTTTCTTT. Its translation is CASRDRGETEAFF.

The rearrangement links TRBV7-8 to TRBJ2-2; no clear D gene. CDR3 size: 11 residues. In germline, CDR1 is SGHVS, CDR2 FQNEAQ. V lost 5 bases and J 7 bases, leaving 5 bases between the germline ends. In DNA form, the CDR3 reads TGTGCCAGCAGCCCATACGGGGAGCTGTTTTTT. It is translated as CASSPYGELFF. Variable domain in full (rest from reference TRBV7-8 and TRBJ2-2): GAGVSQSPRYKVAKRGQDVALRCDPISGHVSLFWYQQALGQGPEFLTYFQNEAQLDKSGLPSDRFFAERPEGSVSTLKIQRTQQEDSAVYLCASSPYGELFFGEGSRLTVL.

The chain carries TRBV25-1 and TRBJ2-2, with 7 bases that match TRBD1. Per germline, CDR1 MGHDK and CDR2 SYGVNS. V dropped 8 bases and J dropped 5; count of bases not matched to a gene: 8. This CDR3 is built from 14 residues. The CDR3 loop is CASQPGGITGELFF. CDR3 bases: TGTGCCAGCCAGCCAGGGGGTATAACCGGGGAGCTGTTTTTT.

As to this clone: This specimen includes other DNA sequences encoding the same CDR3. The genes are TRBV27 and TRBJ2-7; the match to TRBD2 covers 11 bases. The J segment lost 2 bases and the V segment lost 6 bases, leaving 6 bases of the junction unmatched. Germline values: CDR1 MNHEY, CDR2 SMNVEV (reference sequence). The CDR3 has 15 residues. The CDR3 sequence: CASSPLAGGTYEQYF. CDR3 in DNA: TGTGCCAGCAGCCCCCTAGCGGGAGGAACCTACGAGCAGTACTTC.

The V and J genes are TRBV19 and TRBJ2-1; tentatively, D is TRBD2 (6 bases). Trimming cost V 7 bases and J 6 bases, with 16 bases left between them. This CDR3 is 14 amino acids long. CDR1 and CDR2 from the germline V gene are LNHDA and SQIVND (reference sequence). CDR3 in DNA: TGTGCCAGTACCCCAAAGGGACTCACCAATGAGCAGTTCTTC. Translation: CASTPKGLTNEQFF.

V is TRBV4-1 and J is TRBJ1-1; 8 bases align to TRBD1. This CDR3 comprises 15 residues. The trim removed 6 bases at V and 3 bases at J, leaving 9 bases unmatched. Germline V gene data show CDR1 as MGHRA and CDR2 as YSYEKL. The CDR3 DNA follows: TGCGCCAGCAGAAAGGCCGGACAGGGCTACACTGAAGCTTTCTTT. This sequence encodes CASRKAGQGYTEAFF.

The rearrangement links TRBV11-2 to TRBJ2-7; perhaps TRBD2 as D (5 bases). This CDR3 has 13 residues. Germline V gives CDR1 SGHAT, CDR2 FQNNGV. V was shortened by 3 bases and J by 1 base, with 7 bases between the two germline ends. The CDR3, as DNA: TGTGCCAGCAGCTTCGGGGAGTCCTACGAGCAGTACTTC. Protein product: CASSFGESYEQYF.

The chain links TRBV5-4 to TRBJ2-6; D perhaps matches TRBD2 (7 bases). The CDR3 is 15 residues long. Between the trimmed V and J ends, which lost 4 bases and 4 bases, there was a span of 12 bases. Germline V gives CDR1 SGHNT, CDR2 YYREEE (reference sequence). The CDR3 is CASSIGGAGANVLTF. Written as DNA, the CDR3 is TGTGCCAGCAGCATAGGGGGGGCAGGGGCCAACGTCCTGACTTTC.

This sequence joins TRBV6-5 and TRBJ2-7, with D perhaps matching TRBD1 (5 bases). CDR1 and CDR2 from the germline V gene are MNHEY and SVGAGI. Trimming took 11 bases from V and 1 from J, leaving 18 bases between them. The CDR3 is made up of 14 amino acids. CDR3 sequence: CAPSQGKKSYEQYF. The CDR3 nucleotides are TGTGCCCCCAGTCAGGGTAAGAAGTCCTACGAGCAGTACTTC.

This clone was counted at least ten times. This chain joins TRBV5-1 and TRBJ2-2; 7 bases agree with TRBD2. This CDR3 has 19 amino acids. Germline assignment: CDR1 SGHRS and CDR2 YFSETQ. With V trimmed by 3 bases and J by 1 base, 15 bases remained unmatched. The CDR3 reads CASSYASGGRIRNTGELFF. The CDR3 DNA reads TGCGCCAGCAGCTATGCGAGTGGCGGGAGAATTCGGAACACCGGGGAGCTGTTTTTT.

This clone was counted only a few times. Its ends do not fully match the called genes, so a read error is possible. The chain carries TRBV6-6 and TRBJ2-2, with 7 bases lining up with TRBD1. CDR1 is MNHNY and CDR2 is SVGAGI in the germline V gene (reference sequence). This CDR3 spans 15 amino acids. This CDR3 is CASRKDRVTLGKLFF. The CDR3 DNA reads TGTGCCAGCAGGAAAGACAGGGTCACACTCGGGAAGCTGTTTTTT.